This TCR beta chain was identified during a study of blood T cell repertoires in COVID-19. Study-wide background: Acute and convalescent COVID-19 samples came from the United States, Italy and Spain.

Clones were read by immunoSEQ multiplex PCR, and TCRdb kept only the in-frame ones, dropping some. The sample carries 84,000 or so clones, 85% recorded once. The length of the CDR3 is 11 residues. V gave up 3 bases and J gave up 2 bases, with 2 bases separating them. Germline lookup yields CDR1 SGHDT and CDR2 YYEEEE. Material: peripheral blood. V gene TRBV5-6 combines with J gene TRBJ2-5; D unclear. This sequence originates from a man older than 75 with active or convalescent COVID-19. DNA of the CDR3: TGTGCCAGCAGCTCACAAGAGACCCAGTACTTC. Its translation is CASSSQETQYF.